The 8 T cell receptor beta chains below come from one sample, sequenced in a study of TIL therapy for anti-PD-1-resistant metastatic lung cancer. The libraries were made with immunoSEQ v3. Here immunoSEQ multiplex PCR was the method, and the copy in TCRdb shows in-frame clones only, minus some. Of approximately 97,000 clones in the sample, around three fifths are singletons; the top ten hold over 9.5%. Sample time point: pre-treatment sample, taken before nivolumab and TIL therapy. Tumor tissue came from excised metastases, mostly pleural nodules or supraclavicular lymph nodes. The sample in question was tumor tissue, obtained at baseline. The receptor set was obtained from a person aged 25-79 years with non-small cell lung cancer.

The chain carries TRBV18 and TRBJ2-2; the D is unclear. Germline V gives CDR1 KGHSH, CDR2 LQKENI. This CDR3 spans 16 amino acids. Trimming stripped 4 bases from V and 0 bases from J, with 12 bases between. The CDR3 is CASSLSTRSNTGELFF. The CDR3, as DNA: TGTGCCAGCTCACTTTCCACGAGGTCGAACACCGGGGAGCTGTTTTTT.

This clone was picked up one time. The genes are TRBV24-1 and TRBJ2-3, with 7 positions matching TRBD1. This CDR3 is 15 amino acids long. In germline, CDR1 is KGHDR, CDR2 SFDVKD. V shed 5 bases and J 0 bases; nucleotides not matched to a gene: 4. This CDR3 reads CATSVPGQSTDTQYF. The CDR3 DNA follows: TGTGCCACCAGTGTTCCGGGACAGAGCACAGATACGCAGTATTTT.

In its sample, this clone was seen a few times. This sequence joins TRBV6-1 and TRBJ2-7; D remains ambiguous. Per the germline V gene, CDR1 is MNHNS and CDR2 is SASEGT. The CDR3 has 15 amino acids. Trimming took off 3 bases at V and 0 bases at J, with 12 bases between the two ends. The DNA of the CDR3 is TGTGCCAGCAGTGATTCGGGCAGATTCTCCTACGAGCAGTACTTC. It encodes CASSDSGRFSYEQYF.

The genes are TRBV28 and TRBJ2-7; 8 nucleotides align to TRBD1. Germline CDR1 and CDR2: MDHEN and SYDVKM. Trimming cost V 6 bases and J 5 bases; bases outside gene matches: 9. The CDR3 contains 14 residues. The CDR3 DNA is TGTGCCAGCAGACTTAGGACAGGGAGGAACGAGCAGTACTTC. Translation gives CASRLRTGRNEQYF.

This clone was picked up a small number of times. CDR3: CASSLGIPPNSEQYF. The CDR3 coding sequence is TGTGCCAGCAGCTTAGGTATCCCTCCCAATAGCGAGCAGTACTTC. The rearrangement joins TRBV7-2 to TRBJ2-7; D is unresolved. V lost 1 base, J lost 6 bases, and 16 bases lay in between. Per the germline V gene, CDR1 is SGHTA and CDR2 is FQGNSA. The CDR3 is 15 amino acids.

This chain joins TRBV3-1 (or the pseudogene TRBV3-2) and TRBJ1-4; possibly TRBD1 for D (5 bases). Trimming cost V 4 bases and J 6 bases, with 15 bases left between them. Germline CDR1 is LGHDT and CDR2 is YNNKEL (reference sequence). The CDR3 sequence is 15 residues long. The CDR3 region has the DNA TGTGCCAGCAGCCTCCAATGGGGCAGGGATGAAAAACTGTTTTTT. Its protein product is CASSLQWGRDEKLFF.

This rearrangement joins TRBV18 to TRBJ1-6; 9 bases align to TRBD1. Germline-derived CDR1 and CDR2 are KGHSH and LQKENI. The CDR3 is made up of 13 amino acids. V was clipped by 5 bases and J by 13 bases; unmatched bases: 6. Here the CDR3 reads CASSWDREGPLHF. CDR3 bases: TGTGCCAGCTCATGGGACAGGGAAGGGCCCCTCCACTTT. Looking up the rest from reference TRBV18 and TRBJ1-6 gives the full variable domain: NAGVMQNPRHLVRRRGQEARLRCSPMKGHSHVYWYRQLPEEGLKFMVYLQKENIIDESGMPKERFSAEFPKEGPSILRIQQVVRGDSAAYFCASSWDREGPLHFGNGTRLTVT.

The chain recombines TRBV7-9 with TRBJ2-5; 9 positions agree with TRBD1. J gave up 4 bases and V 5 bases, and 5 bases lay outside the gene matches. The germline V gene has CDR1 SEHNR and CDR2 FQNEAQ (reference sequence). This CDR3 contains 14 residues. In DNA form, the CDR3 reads TGTGCCAGCAGCCCAACGGACAGGGGAGAGACCCAGTACTTC. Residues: CASSPTDRGETQYF.